This entry lists 8 T cell receptor beta chains sequenced from one sample in a study of blood T cell repertoires in COVID-19. TCRdb's copy holds only in-frame clones and misses some; the assay was immunoSEQ multiplex PCR. The data hold fewer than 80,000 clones, with around 87% observed a single time. The sample was peripheral blood. All receptors come from a man between 65 and 80 years old with acute or convalescent COVID-19.

The chain couples TRBV14 to TRBJ2-5; 8 nucleotides align to TRBD2. Unmatched junction bases numbered 6, after V lost 3 bases and J lost 3 bases. The CDR3 extends over 15 amino acids. The germline V gene has CDR1 SGHDN and CDR2 FVKESK. This CDR3 is CASSQVAGKKETQYF. The CDR3, as DNA: TGTGCCAGCAGCCAGGTAGCGGGAAAAAAAGAGACCCAGTACTTC.

There are a few counts of this clone. The rearrangement links TRBV6-4 to TRBJ2-7, with 11 bases aligning to TRBD1. The CDR3 runs to 13 residues. V shed 8 bases and J 6 bases; nucleotides not matched to a gene: 6. Germline CDR1 is MRHNA and CDR2 is SNTAGT. CDR3 region: CASAAGTGGEQYF. DNA of the CDR3: TGTGCCAGCGCAGCCGGGACAGGGGGCGAGCAGTACTTC.

The CDR3 sequence: CASSDRYGYTF. As DNA, the CDR3 is TGTGCCAGCAGTGACCGCTATGGCTACACCTTC. The chain couples TRBV6-4 to TRBJ1-2; D call uncertain. The CDR3 is 11 residues long. The V gene's germline CDR1 is MRHNA and CDR2 SNTAGT. Deletions cut 2 bases from V and 4 bases from J, with 2 bases between.

V usage is TRBV2 and J usage is TRBJ1-3; 9 nucleotides agree with TRBD1. This CDR3 comprises 14 residues. V was clipped by 5 bases and J by 7 bases; unmatched bases: 6. Germline CDR1 reads SNHLY; CDR2 reads FYNNEI. CDR3 DNA: TGTGCCAGCAGTCCGGACAGGGGCCTTAACACCATATATTTT. It encodes CASSPDRGLNTIYF.

The chain has TRBV7-2 and TRBJ2-7; 9 bases are a match to TRBD1. The CDR3 has 14 amino acids. Trimming cost V 7 bases and J 2 bases; bases outside gene matches: 6. Germline V gives CDR1 SGHTA, CDR2 FQGNSA. The CDR3 reads CASTPRTGAYEQYF. Written as DNA, the CDR3 is TGTGCCAGCACCCCGAGGACAGGGGCCTACGAGCAGTACTTC.

This clone came up once. V and J are TRBV19 and TRBJ2-7; D unclear. The CDR3 has 14 amino acids. CDR1 is LNHDA, CDR2 SQIVND, per germline (reference sequence). Deletions cut 1 base from V and 3 bases from J, with 10 bases between. CDR3 coding DNA: TGTGCCAGTAGTATAGGTGGCAGATTCTACGAGCAGTACTTC. It translates to CASSIGGRFYEQYF.

J is TRBJ2-4 and V is TRBV18, with 11 bases matching TRBD1. Unmatched junction bases numbered 7, after V lost 2 bases and J lost 1 base. This CDR3 has 18 residues. Germline-derived CDR1 and CDR2 are KGHSH and LQKENI. CDR3 sequence: CASSPRTGGAGAKNIQYF. CDR3 coding DNA: TGTGCCAGCTCACCAAGGACAGGGGGCGCCGGTGCCAAAAACATTCAGTACTTC. Drawing the rest from reference TRBV18 and TRBJ2-4, the complete variable domain is NAGVMQNPRHLVRRRGQEARLRCSPMKGHSHVYWYRQLPEEGLKFMVYLQKENIIDESGMPKERFSAEFPKEGPSILRIQQVVRGDSAAYFCASSPRTGGAGAKNIQYFGAGTRLSVL.

The chain recombines TRBV12-5 with TRBJ2-3, with D hard to call. Looked up from germline, CDR1 is LGHNT and CDR2 is FRNRAP. Trimming removed 0 bases at V and 6 bases at J, with 4 bases between. This CDR3 spans 12 amino acids. For the CDR3, the DNA is TGTGCTAGTGGTTTGGTACGGGATACGCAGTATTTT. This codes for CASGLVRDTQYF.